Given below is one TCR beta chain in context. V dropped 4 bases and J dropped 5 bases, with 21 bases sitting between them. The V gene's germline CDR1 is WNHNN and CDR2 SYGVQD (reference sequence). This CDR3 has 16 amino acids. Unrecorded immune exposures were likely, despite nominal health at sampling. This specimen comes from a study of cytomegalovirus exposure and HLA in healthy donors. Researchers ran the PCR with 60 Vbeta and 13 Jbeta primers. Libraries were prepared by immunoSEQ multiplex PCR; TCRdb keeps only in-frame clonotypes and omits some of them. The table has fewer than 200,000 clones, around 80% seen once.

The source is a woman in her 40s in good health and CMV-seronegative. Material for sequencing was PBMCs. V is TRBV10-1 and J is TRBJ2-7, with D possibly being TRBD2 (6 bases). The DNA for the CDR3 is TGCGCCAGCAGTGTAAAGGGGCGGGGTGGGCCCCACGAGCAGTACTTC. This codes for CASSVKGRGGPHEQYF.